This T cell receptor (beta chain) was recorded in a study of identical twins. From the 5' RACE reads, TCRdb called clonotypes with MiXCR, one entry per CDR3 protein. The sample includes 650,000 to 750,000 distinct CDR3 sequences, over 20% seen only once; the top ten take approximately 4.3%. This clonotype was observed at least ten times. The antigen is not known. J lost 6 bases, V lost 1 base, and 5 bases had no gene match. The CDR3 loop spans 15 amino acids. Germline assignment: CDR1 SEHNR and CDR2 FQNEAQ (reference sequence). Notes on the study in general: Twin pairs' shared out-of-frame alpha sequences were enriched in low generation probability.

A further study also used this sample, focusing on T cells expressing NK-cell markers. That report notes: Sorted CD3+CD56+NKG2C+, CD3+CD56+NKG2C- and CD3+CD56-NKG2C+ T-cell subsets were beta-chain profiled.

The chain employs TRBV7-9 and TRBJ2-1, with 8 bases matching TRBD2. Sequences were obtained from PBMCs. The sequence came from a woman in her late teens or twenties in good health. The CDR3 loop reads CASSLVIAGSNEQFF. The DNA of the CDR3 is TGTGCCAGCAGCTTAGTGATAGCGGGAAGCAATGAGCAGTTCTTC.